The rows below give T cell receptor beta chains drawn from one sample of a study of CD8+ T cells in alopecia areata. Only in-frame clones appear in the TCRdb table, and some are missing; sequencing was by immunoSEQ multiplex PCR. The sample holds 110,000 to 150,000 clones; roughly 64% are singletons and the top ten take approximately 6.5%. This specimen was CD4+ T cells sorted from blood, taken at week 0. The receptors stem from a human donor with alopecia areata. CDR3s include the opening cysteine and the closing phenylalanine or tryptophan. A D gene is named only where the DNA matches it firmly.

j_call,d_call,v_call,cdr3_nt,cdr3_aa
TRBJ1-1,NA,TRBV5-1,TGCGCCAGCAGCTTACTACCAACGTGGCAGACTGAAGCTTTCTTT,CASSLLPTWQTEAFF
TRBJ2-1,NA,TRBV2,TGTGCCAGCAGTCCTGACTACAATGAGCAGTTCTTC,CASSPDYNEQFF
TRBJ1-5,NA,TRBV30,TGTGCCTGGAGTTTCCCAAGGACAGTCTCAGGGCCCCAGCATTTT,CAWSFPRTVSGPQHF
TRBJ2-5,NA,TRBV11-2,TGTGCCAGCAGCCGATCACCGACGCCGCAAGAGACCCAGTACTTC,CASSRSPTPQETQYF
TRBJ2-5,NA,TRBV6-5,TGTGCCAGCAGTGACCGCGCAGAGACCCAGTACTTC,CASSDRAETQYF
TRBJ1-1,TRBD1,TRBV15,TGTGCCACCAGCAGTCAGACAGGGTTAACTGAAGCTTTCTTT,CATSSQTGLTEAFF
TRBJ1-1,NA,TRBV10-3,TGTGCCATCAGTGAGTCGGGGCAGAACACTGAAGCTTTCTTT,CAISESGQNTEAFF
TRBJ2-2,TRBD1,TRBV29-1,TGCAGCATCGACAGGGGGAACACCGGGGAGCTGTTTTTT,CSIDRGNTGELFF
TRBJ2-3,NA,TRBV7-2,TGTGCCAGCAGCGCCGGCCAACCGGGCCTAGATACGCAGTATTTT,CASSAGQPGLDTQYF
TRBJ1-2,NA,TRBV11-2,TGTGCCAGCAGCTTAGGGGTGGCGCGGGGCTACACCTTC,CASSLGVARGYTF